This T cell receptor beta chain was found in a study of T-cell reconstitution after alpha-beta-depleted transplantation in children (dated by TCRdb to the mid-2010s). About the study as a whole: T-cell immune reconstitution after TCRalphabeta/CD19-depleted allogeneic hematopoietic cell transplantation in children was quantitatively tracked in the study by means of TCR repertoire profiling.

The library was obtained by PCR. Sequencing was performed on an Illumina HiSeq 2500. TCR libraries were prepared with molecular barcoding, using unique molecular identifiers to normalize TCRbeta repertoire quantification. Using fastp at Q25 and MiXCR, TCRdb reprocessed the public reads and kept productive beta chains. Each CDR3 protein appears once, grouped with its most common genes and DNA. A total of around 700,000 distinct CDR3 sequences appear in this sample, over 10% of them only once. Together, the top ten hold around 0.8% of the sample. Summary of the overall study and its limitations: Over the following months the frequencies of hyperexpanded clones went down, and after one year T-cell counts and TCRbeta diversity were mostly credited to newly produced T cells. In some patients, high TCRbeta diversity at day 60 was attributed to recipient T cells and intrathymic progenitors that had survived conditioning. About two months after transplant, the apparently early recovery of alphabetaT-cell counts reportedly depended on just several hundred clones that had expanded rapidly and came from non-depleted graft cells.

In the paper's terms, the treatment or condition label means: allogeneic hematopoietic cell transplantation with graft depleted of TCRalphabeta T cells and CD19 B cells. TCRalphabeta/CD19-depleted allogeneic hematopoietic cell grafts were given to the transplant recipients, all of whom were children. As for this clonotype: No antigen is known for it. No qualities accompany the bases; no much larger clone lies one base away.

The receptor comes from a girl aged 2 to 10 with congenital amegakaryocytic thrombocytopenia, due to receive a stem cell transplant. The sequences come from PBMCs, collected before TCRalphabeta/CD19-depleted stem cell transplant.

The DNA sequence reads TGTGCCAGCACTAGCGGGAGGCTTAGTACGCAGTATTTT. It translates as CASTSGRLSTQYF. The chain employs TRBV2 and TRBJ2-3; 11 bases in between match TRBD2. There are 13 amino acids in the CDR3, from cysteine to phenylalanine inclusive. Only the CDR3 part of the read is kept: 39 bases, read in frame from the first base. From a lookup of the germline V gene, CDR1 and CDR2 are SNHLY and FYNNEI. Ends trimmed: V by 7 bases, J by 8 bases; bases unmatched to a gene: 5.